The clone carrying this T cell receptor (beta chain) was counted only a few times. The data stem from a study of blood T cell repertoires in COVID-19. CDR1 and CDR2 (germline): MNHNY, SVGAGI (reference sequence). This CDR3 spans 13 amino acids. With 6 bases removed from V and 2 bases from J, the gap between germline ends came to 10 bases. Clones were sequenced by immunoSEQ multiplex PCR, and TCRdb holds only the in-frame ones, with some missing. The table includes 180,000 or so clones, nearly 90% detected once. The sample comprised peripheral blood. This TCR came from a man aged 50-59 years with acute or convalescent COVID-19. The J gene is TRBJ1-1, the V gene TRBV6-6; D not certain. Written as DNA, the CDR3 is TGTGCCAGCAGCTTCCGGACTAACACTGAAGCTTTCTTT. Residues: CASSFRTNTEAFF.